This T cell receptor (beta chain) was sequenced during a study of metastatic and nonmetastatic thyroid tumors. As for the study in general: For malignant and benign thyroid patients, tumor or nodule tissue and blood were the sources whose repertoires were compared. Broader study findings: Versus benign nodules, malignant thyroid tumors reportedly had significantly higher TCR beta diversity, in blood and tumor.

Per the study methods: The distant-metastasis classifier for papillary thyroid cancer was built from CDR3 differences across clinicopathological groups. Through MiXCR, TCRdb re-clonotyped the PCR reads. TCRdb's processing, not the authors', yielded these V and J calls. The repertoire includes about 38,000 clones, roughly 25% of them detected once, and nearly 10% sits in the top ten. There are 15 residues in the CDR3. The V segment lost 0 bases and the J segment 1 base; nucleotides outside the gene matches: 5. Germline loops: CDR1 DFQATT, CDR2 SNEGSKA (reference sequence). This clone was picked up a small number of times. Antigen unknown. No patient had received any treatment before thyroid surgery.

The receptor comes from a female donor with papillary thyroid cancer or a benign thyroid nodule (not recorded which). Some clones in this sample may be carry-over from other donors' samples. The V gene is TRBV20-1, the J gene TRBJ1-1, with TRBD1 identical over 7 bases. Sequencing input: blood. CDR3 DNA sequence: TGCAGTGCTAGAGATCCAGACAGGGAGAACACTGAAGCTTTCTTT. This sequence encodes CSARDPDRENTEAFF.